This passage covers 29 T cell receptor beta chains from one sample sequenced in a study of T cells after yellow fever vaccination. TCRdb used MiXCR to reprocess the 5' RACE reads, holding one entry per CDR3 protein. The sample records fewer than 150,000 distinct CDR3 sequences, about 7% being singletons. Sequenced here: CD4+ T cells sorted from PBMCs, sampled around 45 days after the first yellow fever vaccination. These receptors were taken from a man aged 18 to 30 who received the YFV17D yellow fever vaccine.

Many counts were recorded for this clonotype. V usage is TRBV25-1 and J usage is TRBJ1-6; TRBD1 agrees at 10 bases. The CDR3 loop spans 14 amino acids. The V gene's germline CDR1 is MGHDK and CDR2 SYGVNS. V was clipped by 0 bases and J by 14 bases; unmatched bases: 4. CDR3 in amino acids: CASSEYRQGASLHF. CDR3 DNA sequence: TGTGCCAGCAGTGAATACCGACAGGGGGCATCCCTCCACTTT.

This clonotype was seen at least ten times. The chain links TRBV7-2 to TRBJ1-4, with D possibly being TRBD1 (5 bases). V gave up 5 bases and J gave up 5 bases, with 15 bases separating them. CDR3 length: 15 amino acids. Germline V CDR1 and CDR2: SGHTA, FQGNSA. The CDR3 spells CASSVGGARNEKLFF. The CDR3 coding sequence is TGTGCCAGCAGCGTAGGAGGGGCCCGCAATGAAAAACTGTTTTTT.

This clonotype occurred many times. The chain links TRBV4-1 to TRBJ2-1; D is uncertain. The germline V gene encodes CDR1 MGHRA and CDR2 YSYEKL. The CDR3 sequence is 16 residues long. Deletions cut 0 bases from V and 3 bases from J, with 12 bases between. The CDR3 coding sequence is TGCGCCAGCAGCCAAGATCCCGGGCAAATCTACAATGAGCAGTTCTTC. Its protein is CASSQDPGQIYNEQFF.

This clonotype came up many times. This rearrangement joins TRBV7-8 to TRBJ2-2; a possible D gene is TRBD2 (6 bases). The CDR3 loop spans 16 amino acids. The germline gives CDR1 SGHVS, CDR2 FQNEAQ. Trimming took off 6 bases at V and 0 bases at J, with 14 bases between the two ends. As DNA, the CDR3 is TGTGCCAGCAGTCAGGATGGGACTTCGAACACCGGGGAGCTGTTTTTT. It encodes CASSQDGTSNTGELFF.

In this sample, this clonotype turned up many times. The V gene is TRBV18, the J gene TRBJ2-1; TRBD1 or TRBD2 may be the D gene (6 bases each). V was pared by 0 bases and J by 1 base, with 19 bases between. Germline V gene data show CDR1 as KGHSH and CDR2 as LQKENI. The CDR3 spans 19 residues. The CDR3 protein is CASSPPRLDGGPSYNEQFF. As DNA, the CDR3 is TGTGCCAGCTCACCACCGAGGTTGGATGGGGGGCCATCCTACAATGAGCAGTTCTTC. The full variable domain, rest sourced from reference TRBV18 and TRBJ2-1, is NAGVMQNPRHLVRRRGQEARLRCSPMKGHSHVYWYRQLPEEGLKFMVYLQKENIIDESGMPKERFSAEFPKEGPSILRIQQVVRGDSAAYFCASSPPRLDGGPSYNEQFFGPGTRLTVL.

This clonotype came up many times. An end of the junction differs from the germline gene, which may be a read error. This chain links TRBV5-1 with TRBJ1-4; D uncertain. The CDR3 consists of 17 residues. Germline lookup yields CDR1 SGHRS and CDR2 YFSETQ. This CDR3 is CASSLAEGVRTHEKLFF. In DNA form, the CDR3 reads TGCGCCAGCAGCTTGGCCGAAGGTGTCAGAACTCATGAAAAACTGTTTTTT.

This clonotype was seen ten or more times. V gene TRBV11-2 combines with J gene TRBJ2-1, with D tentatively TRBD1 (6 bases). Germline V lookup: CDR1 SGHAT, CDR2 FQNNGV. CDR3 length: 13 amino acids. Trimming removed 3 bases at V and 10 bases at J, with 13 bases between. This chain's CDR3 is CASSFSDRGEQFF. The CDR3, as DNA: TGTGCCAGCAGCTTTTCGGACAGAGGAGAGCAGTTCTTC.

At least ten counts were recorded for this clonotype. The chain joins TRBV7-8 to TRBJ2-1; D is perhaps TRBD2 (7 bases). The CDR3 runs 16 residues. V lost 5 bases, J lost 3 bases, and 17 bases lay in between. Germline V CDR1 and CDR2: SGHVS, FQNEAQ. This CDR3 reads CASSQRGGVIYNEQFF. CDR3 sequence (DNA): TGTGCCAGCAGCCAAAGAGGGGGGGTTATCTACAATGAGCAGTTCTTC.

This clonotype was picked up a small number of times. A junction boundary mismatches the germline segment, possibly from a read error. This chain links TRBV20-1 with TRBJ2-4; 11 bases are shared with TRBD2. The CDR3 spans 16 residues. Per germline, CDR1 DFQATT and CDR2 SNEGSKA (reference sequence). In DNA form, the CDR3 reads TGCTGTGCAGGGTCTGCTAGCGGGGGGAAGTTTGGCATTCAGTACTTC. Protein sequence: CCAGSASGGKFGIQYF.

This clonotype has a count of ten or more. CDR3 coding DNA: TGCGCCAGCAGATCCTTGCCCCCCAAAGATACGCAGTATTTT. This sequence encodes CASRSLPPKDTQYF. The genes are TRBV5-1 and TRBJ2-3; no definite D call. The length of the CDR3 is 14 residues. The germline gives CDR1 SGHRS, CDR2 YFSETQ. The germline V and J ends were trimmed by 5 bases and 5 bases, with 15 bases remaining between them.

This clonotype has only a few counts. J is TRBJ2-5 and V is TRBV30; 7 bases fit TRBD1. The CDR3 has 15 residues. Germline V gives CDR1 GTSNPN, CDR2 SVGIG (reference sequence). Trimming at V came to 1 base and at J to 1 base, leaving 6 bases not matched to a gene. CDR3 amino acids: CAWSASGTVQETQYF. CDR3 in DNA: TGTGCCTGGAGTGCGTCCGGGACAGTCCAAGAGACCCAGTACTTC. Drawing the rest from reference TRBV30 and TRBJ2-5, the complete variable domain is SQTIHQWPATLVQPVGSPLSLECTVEGTSNPNLYWYRQAAGRGLQLLFYSVGIGQISSEVPQNLSASRPQDRQFILSSKKLLLSDSGFYLCAWSASGTVQETQYFGPGTRLLVL.

This clonotype came up many times. This chain connects TRBV10-1 to TRBJ2-3, with D possibly matching TRBD2 (6 bases). Germline V gene sequence: CDR1 WNHNN, CDR2 SYGVQD (reference sequence). Deletions cut 9 bases from V and 4 bases from J, with 17 bases between. This CDR3 contains 14 residues. Written as DNA, the CDR3 is TGCGCCAGTTCTAGCGAAGGAGGTGCAGATACGCAGTATTTT. Protein: CASSSEGGADTQYF.

This clonotype was detected many times. This chain links TRBV12-3 or TRBV12-4 with TRBJ2-7, with 8 positions matching TRBD1. V gave up 6 bases and J gave up 5 bases; unmatched junction bases: 12. This CDR3 contains 15 residues. The CDR3 here is CASRFTTGVIHEQYF. In DNA, the CDR3 is TGTGCCAGCAGGTTCACGACAGGGGTAATCCACGAGCAGTACTTC.

A word on this clonotype: This may be a read error, as it is one base from a much larger clone. The chain combines TRBV6-6 with TRBJ1-1; D not certain. Germline V gives CDR1 MNHNY, CDR2 SVGAGI (reference sequence). The CDR3 sequence is 13 residues long. CDR3 amino acids: CASGYSEGAEAFF. In nucleotides, the CDR3 is TGTGCCAGCGGTTACTCCGAAGGCGCTGAAGCTTTCTTT.

This clonotype was counted ten times or more. The chain employs TRBV19 and TRBJ1-3; no clear D gene. The CDR3 sequence is 14 residues long. Germline V CDR1 and CDR2: LNHDA, SQIVND (reference sequence). Trimming took off 3 bases at V and 4 bases at J, with 10 bases between the two ends. The CDR3 sequence: CASSMQGDGNTIYF. For the CDR3, the DNA is TGTGCCAGTAGTATGCAAGGAGACGGAAACACCATATATTTT.

This clonotype was counted ten times or more. The chain joins TRBV28 to TRBJ1-4, with D uncertain. The CDR3 covers 14 residues. Germline-derived CDR1 and CDR2 are MDHEN and SYDVKM. Trimming cost V 5 bases and J 8 bases, with 15 bases left between them. DNA of the CDR3: TGTGCCAGCAGTGTGCCAAGTCATTCCGAAAAACTGTTTTTT. Translated, it gives CASSVPSHSEKLFF. Based on the CDR3 plus reference TRBV28 and TRBJ1-4, the full variable domain is DVKVTQSSRYLVKRTGEKVFLECVQDMDHENMFWYRQDPGLGLRLIYFSYDVKMKEKGDIPEGYSVSREKKERFSLILESASTNQTSMYLCASSVPSHSEKLFFGSGTQLSVL.

J is TRBJ2-7 and V is TRBV23-1; D tentatively fits TRBD1 or TRBD2 (5 bases each). TRBV23-1 is sorted into the ORF group, with uncertain function. With 4 bases removed from V and 3 bases from J, the gap between germline ends came to 16 bases. CDR3 length equals 15 residues. The CDR3 protein is CASSRYRDGYYEQYV. CDR3 bases: TGCGCCAGCAGTCGATACCGGGACGGATACTACGAGCAGTACGTC.

This clonotype was picked up many times. The gene calls are TRBV7-2 and TRBJ1-2; a weak D match, TRBD1 (6 bases). V dropped 5 bases and J dropped 3 bases, with 22 bases sitting between them. The CDR3 is 17 residues long. Germline CDR1 and CDR2: SGHTA and FQGNSA. This CDR3 reads CASSRGRGASFYYGYTF. The DNA of the CDR3 is TGTGCCAGCAGCCGCGGCCGGGGGGCAAGCTTTTACTATGGCTACACCTTC. Full variable domain (remainder filled in from reference TRBV7-2 and TRBJ1-2): GAGVSQSPSNKVTEKGKDVELRCDPISGHTALYWYRQSLGQGLEFLIYFQGNSAPDKSGLPSDRFSAERTGGSVSTLTIQRTQQEDSAVYLCASSRGRGASFYYGYTFGSGTRLTVV.

This clonotype was found many times. The rearrangement uses TRBV19 and TRBJ2-1; 10 nucleotides match TRBD2. The germline V gene encodes CDR1 LNHDA and CDR2 SQIVND (reference sequence). The CDR3 length is 14 residues. The V and J ends lost 6 bases and 5 bases, in that order; junction bases with no gene match: 4. CDR3: CASRPGLANNEQFF. The CDR3 DNA follows: TGTGCCAGTAGGCCGGGACTAGCGAACAATGAGCAGTTCTTC.

This clonotype occurred a few times. The rearrangement joins TRBV12-3 or TRBV12-4 to TRBJ2-5; a weak D match, TRBD1 (5 bases). The CDR3 totals 17 residues. Trimming removed 6 bases at V and 0 bases at J, with 20 bases between. The CDR3 nucleotides are TGTGCCAGCAGCCCCCCAACGGGCAGGGCGAACCAAGAGACCCAGTACTTC. Amino acids: CASSPPTGRANQETQYF.

This clonotype has a single count. The chain employs TRBV7-6 and TRBJ1-1; D remains unclear. V was cut by 0 bases and J by 2 bases, with 7 bases left in between. CDR1 and CDR2 from the germline V gene are SGHVS and FNYEAQ. The CDR3 sequence is 14 residues long. The CDR3 sequence is CASSLAAVNTEAFF. The CDR3, as DNA: TGTGCCAGCAGCTTAGCCGCGGTTAACACTGAAGCTTTCTTT.

This clonotype has at least ten counts. The chain combines TRBV7-2 with TRBJ2-2; perhaps TRBD2 as D (6 bases). Deletions cut 10 bases from V and 6 bases from J, with 15 bases between. CDR1 and CDR2 from the germline V gene are SGHTA and FQGNSA. This CDR3 has 13 amino acids. In nucleotides, the CDR3 is TGTGCCAACCGGGGGTGGGGTTCCGGGGAGCTGTTTTTT. Its translation is CANRGWGSGELFF.

Of note for this clonotype: This likely comes from a read error, as the CDR3 has no conserved phenylalanine or tryptophan at its end. The J gene is TRBJ2-1, the V gene TRBV5-1; D may correspond to TRBD1 or TRBD2 (6 bases each). This CDR3 comprises 15 residues. V lost 0 bases and J 4 bases, leaving 11 bases between the germline ends. Germline V CDR1 and CDR2: SGHRS, YFSETQ. CDR3 DNA: TGCGCCAGCAGCTTGGGAGGGGGAGGATACAATGAGCAGTTCTTG. Amino acid sequence: CASSLGGGGYNEQFL.

This clonotype was observed many times. The chain uses TRBV7-2 and TRBJ2-3; no clear D. The CDR3 has 15 residues. The germline gives CDR1 SGHTA, CDR2 FQGNSA. V was cut by 4 bases and J by 0 bases, with 11 bases left in between. The CDR3 protein is CASSSDRTSTDTQYF. The CDR3 DNA reads as TGTGCCAGCAGCTCAGATCGTACTAGCACAGATACGCAGTATTTT.

This clonotype was detected many times. The chain links TRBV5-1 to TRBJ2-3, with D perhaps given as TRBD1 or TRBD2 (5 bases each). V was pared by 2 bases and J by 0 bases, with 10 bases between. Germline assignment: CDR1 SGHRS and CDR2 YFSETQ. The CDR3 spans 15 residues. The CDR3: CASSLGETSTDTQYF. CDR3 bases: TGCGCCAGCAGCTTAGGGGAGACTAGCACAGATACGCAGTATTTT. The full variable domain, completed using reference TRBV5-1 and TRBJ2-3, is KAGVTQTPRYLIKTRGQQVTLSCSPISGHRSVSWYQQTPGQGLQFLFEYFSETQRNKGNFPGRFSGRQFSNSRSEMNVSTLELGDSALYLCASSLGETSTDTQYFGPGTRLTVL.

The chain joins TRBV7-6 to TRBJ2-5, with D possibly matching TRBD2 (7 bases). Germline V gene lookup returns CDR1 SGHVS and CDR2 FNYEAQ. Trimming cost V 5 bases and J 5 bases, with 15 bases left between them. The CDR3 runs 14 residues. CDR3: CASSLPGGLETQYF. The CDR3 DNA reads TGTGCCAGCAGCCTACCGGGGGGCCTGGAGACCCAGTACTTC. The whole variable domain, filled in from reference TRBV7-6 and TRBJ2-5, reads GAGVSQSPRYKVTKRGQDVALRCDPISGHVSLYWYRQALGQGPEFLTYFNYEAQQDKSGLPNDRFSAERPEGSISTLTIQRTEQRDSAMYRCASSLPGGLETQYFGPGTRLLVL.

This clonotype was seen repeatedly, ten times or more. The chain recombines TRBV5-5 with TRBJ1-6; D is unresolved. Deletions cut 0 bases from V and 7 bases from J, with 5 bases between. This CDR3 spans 13 amino acids. Per germline, CDR1 SGHKS and CDR2 YYEKEE (reference sequence). The CDR3 region has the DNA TGTGCCAGCAGCTTGGCGCCGAATTCACCCCTCCACTTT. Its protein product is CASSLAPNSPLHF.

This clonotype occurred many times. The V gene is TRBV20-1, the J gene TRBJ2-7; maybe TRBD1 (5 bases). From germline, CDR1 is DFQATT and CDR2 SNEGSKA (reference sequence). The CDR3 runs to 13 residues. V was trimmed by 6 bases and J by 2 bases, leaving 14 bases between them. CDR3 coding DNA: TGCAGTGCCCCTGACAGTAAACCCTACGAGCAGTACTTC. Translating it yields CSAPDSKPYEQYF.

This clonotype appeared many times. The rearrangement links TRBV24-1 to TRBJ2-5; weak D call: TRBD2 (6 bases). V was cut by 6 bases and J by 2 bases, with 12 bases left in between. The CDR3 is 14 amino acids. Looked up from germline, CDR1 is KGHDR and CDR2 is SFDVKD. The CDR3 loop is CATSSGTPQETQYF. CDR3 sequence (DNA): TGTGCCACCAGTTCGGGGACTCCACAAGAGACCCAGTACTTC.